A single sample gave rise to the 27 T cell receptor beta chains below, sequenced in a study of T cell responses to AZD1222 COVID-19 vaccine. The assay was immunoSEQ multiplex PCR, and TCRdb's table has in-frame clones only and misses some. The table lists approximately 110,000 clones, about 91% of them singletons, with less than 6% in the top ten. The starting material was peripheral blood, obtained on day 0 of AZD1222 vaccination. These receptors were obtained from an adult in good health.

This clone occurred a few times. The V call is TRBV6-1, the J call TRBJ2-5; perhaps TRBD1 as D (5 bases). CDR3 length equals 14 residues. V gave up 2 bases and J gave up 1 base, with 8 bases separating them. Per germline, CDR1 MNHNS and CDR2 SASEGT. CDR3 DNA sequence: TGTGCCAGCAGTGAATGGGGCCCCCAAGAGACCCAGTACTTC. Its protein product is CASSEWGPQETQYF.

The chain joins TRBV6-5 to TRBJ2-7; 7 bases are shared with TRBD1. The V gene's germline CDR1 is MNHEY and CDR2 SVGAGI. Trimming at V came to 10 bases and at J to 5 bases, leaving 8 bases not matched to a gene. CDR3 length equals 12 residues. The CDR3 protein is CATVTGDDEQYF. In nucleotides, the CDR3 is TGTGCCACCGTCACAGGGGACGACGAGCAGTACTTC.

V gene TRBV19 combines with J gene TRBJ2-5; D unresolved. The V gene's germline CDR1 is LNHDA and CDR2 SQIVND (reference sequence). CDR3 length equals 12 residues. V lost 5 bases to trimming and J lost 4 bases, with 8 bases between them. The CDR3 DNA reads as TGTGCCAGTAGTGCACAACGAGAGACCCAGTACTTC. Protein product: CASSAQRETQYF.

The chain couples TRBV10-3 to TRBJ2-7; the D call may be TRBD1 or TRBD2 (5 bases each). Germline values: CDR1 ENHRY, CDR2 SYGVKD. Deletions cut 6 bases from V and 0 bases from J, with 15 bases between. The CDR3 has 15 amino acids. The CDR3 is CAIRKFGTNSYEQYF. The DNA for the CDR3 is TGTGCCATCAGGAAATTCGGGACCAACTCCTACGAGCAGTACTTC.

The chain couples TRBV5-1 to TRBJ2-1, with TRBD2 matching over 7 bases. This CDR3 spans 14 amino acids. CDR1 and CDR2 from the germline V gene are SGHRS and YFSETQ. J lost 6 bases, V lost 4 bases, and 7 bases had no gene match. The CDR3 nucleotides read TGCGCCAGCAGCCGCTCGGGGGGAGGCAATGAGCAGTTCTTC. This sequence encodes CASSRSGGGNEQFF.

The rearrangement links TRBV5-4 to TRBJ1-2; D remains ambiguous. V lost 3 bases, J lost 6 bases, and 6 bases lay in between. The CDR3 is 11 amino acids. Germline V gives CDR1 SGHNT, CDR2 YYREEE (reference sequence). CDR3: CASSYSDGYTF. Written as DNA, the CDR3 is TGTGCCAGCAGCTACTCGGATGGCTACACCTTC.

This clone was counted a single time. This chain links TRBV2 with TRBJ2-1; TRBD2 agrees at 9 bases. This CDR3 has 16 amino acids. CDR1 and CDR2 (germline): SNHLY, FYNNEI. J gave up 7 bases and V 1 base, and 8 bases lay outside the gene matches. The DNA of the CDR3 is TGTGCCAGCAGTGAAGTTGGGCTAGCGGGGCATAATGAGCAGTTCTTC. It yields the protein CASSEVGLAGHNEQFF.

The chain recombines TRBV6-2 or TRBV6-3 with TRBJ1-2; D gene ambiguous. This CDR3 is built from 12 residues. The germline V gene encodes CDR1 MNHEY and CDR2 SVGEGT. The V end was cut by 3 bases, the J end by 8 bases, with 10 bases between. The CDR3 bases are TGTGCCAGCAGTTATCGACTCGGGGGCTACACCTTC. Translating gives CASSYRLGGYTF.

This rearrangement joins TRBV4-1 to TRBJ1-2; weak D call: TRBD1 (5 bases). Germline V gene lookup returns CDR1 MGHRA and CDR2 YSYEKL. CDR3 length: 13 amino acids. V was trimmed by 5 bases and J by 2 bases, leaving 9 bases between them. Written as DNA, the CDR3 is TGCGCCAGCAGCGTCCGGGACAACTATGGCTACACCTTC. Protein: CASSVRDNYGYTF.

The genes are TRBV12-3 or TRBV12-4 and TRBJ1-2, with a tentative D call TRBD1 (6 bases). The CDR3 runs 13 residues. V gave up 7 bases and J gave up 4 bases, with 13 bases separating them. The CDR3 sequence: CASTLAQGYGYTF. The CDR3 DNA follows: TGTGCCAGCACCTTGGCACAGGGCTATGGCTACACCTTC.

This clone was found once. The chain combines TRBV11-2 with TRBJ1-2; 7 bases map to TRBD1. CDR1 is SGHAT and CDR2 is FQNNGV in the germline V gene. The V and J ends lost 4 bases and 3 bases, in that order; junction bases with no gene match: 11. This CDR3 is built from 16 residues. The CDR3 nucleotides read TGTGCCAGCAGCTCAGAAGGGAGACAGGGACACTATGGCTACACCTTC. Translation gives CASSSEGRQGHYGYTF.

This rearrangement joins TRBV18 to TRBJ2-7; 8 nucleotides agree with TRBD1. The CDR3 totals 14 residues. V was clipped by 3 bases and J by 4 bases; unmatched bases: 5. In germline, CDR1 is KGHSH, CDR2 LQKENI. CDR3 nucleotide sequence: TGTGCCAGCTCACCCGGACAGGGAAGGTACGAGCAGTACTTC. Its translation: CASSPGQGRYEQYF.

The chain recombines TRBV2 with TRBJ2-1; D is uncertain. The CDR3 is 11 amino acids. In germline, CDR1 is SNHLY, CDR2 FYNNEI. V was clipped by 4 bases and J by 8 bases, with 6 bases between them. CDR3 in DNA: TGTGCCAGCAGTGTAATTGATGAGCAGTTCTTC. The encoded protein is CASSVIDEQFF.

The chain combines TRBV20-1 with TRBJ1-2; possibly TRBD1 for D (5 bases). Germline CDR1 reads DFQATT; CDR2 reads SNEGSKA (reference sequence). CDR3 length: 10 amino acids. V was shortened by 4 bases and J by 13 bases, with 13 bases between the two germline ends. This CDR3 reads CSATGKGLTF. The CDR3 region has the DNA TGCAGTGCTACAGGGAAAGGGCTCACCTTC.

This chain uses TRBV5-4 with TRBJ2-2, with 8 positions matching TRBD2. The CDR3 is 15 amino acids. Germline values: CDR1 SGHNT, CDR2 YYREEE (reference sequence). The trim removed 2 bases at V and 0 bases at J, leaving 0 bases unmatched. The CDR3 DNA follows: TGTGCCAGCAGCTTAGCGGGGGCGAACACCGGGGAGCTGTTTTTT. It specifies CASSLAGANTGELFF.

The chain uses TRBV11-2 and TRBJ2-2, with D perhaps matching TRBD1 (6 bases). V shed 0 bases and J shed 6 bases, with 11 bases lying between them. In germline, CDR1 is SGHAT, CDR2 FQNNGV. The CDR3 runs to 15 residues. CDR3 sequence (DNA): TGTGCCAGCAGCTTAGATCCTCGACAGGCCGGGGAGCTGTTTTTT. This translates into CASSLDPRQAGELFF.

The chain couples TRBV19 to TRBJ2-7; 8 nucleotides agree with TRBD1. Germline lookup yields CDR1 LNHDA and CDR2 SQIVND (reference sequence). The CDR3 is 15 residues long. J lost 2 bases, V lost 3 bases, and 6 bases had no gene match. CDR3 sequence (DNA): TGTGCCAGTAGTATCTCCAGCAGGGGGCCCTACGAGCAGTACTTC. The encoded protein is CASSISSRGPYEQYF.

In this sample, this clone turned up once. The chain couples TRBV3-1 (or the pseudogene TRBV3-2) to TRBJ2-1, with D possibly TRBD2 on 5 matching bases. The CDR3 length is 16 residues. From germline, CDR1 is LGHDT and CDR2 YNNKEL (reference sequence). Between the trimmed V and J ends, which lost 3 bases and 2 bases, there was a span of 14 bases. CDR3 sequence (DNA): TGTGCCAGCAGCCAGTCGTATGGGAGAACCTACAATGAGCAGTTCTTC. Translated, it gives CASSQSYGRTYNEQFF.

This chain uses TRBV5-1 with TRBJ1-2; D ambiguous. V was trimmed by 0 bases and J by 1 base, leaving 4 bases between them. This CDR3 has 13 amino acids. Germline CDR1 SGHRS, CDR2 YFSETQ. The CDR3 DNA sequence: TGCGCCAGCAGCTTGGGGGGTAACTATGGCTACACCTTC. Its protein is CASSLGGNYGYTF.

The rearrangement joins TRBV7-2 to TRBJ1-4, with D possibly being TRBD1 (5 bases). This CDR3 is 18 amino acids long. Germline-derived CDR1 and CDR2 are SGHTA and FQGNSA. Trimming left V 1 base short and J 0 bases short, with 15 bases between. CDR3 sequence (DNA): TGTGCCAGCAGCTTAGTCCCTGTCCAGGGAGCAACTAATGAAAAACTGTTTTTT. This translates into CASSLVPVQGATNEKLFF.

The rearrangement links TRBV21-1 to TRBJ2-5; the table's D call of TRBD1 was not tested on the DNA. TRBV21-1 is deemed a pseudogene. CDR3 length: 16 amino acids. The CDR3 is CASSTFWDTRKETQYF. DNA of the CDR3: TGTGCCAGCAGCACCTTTTGGGACACAAGGAAAGAGACCCAGTACTTC.

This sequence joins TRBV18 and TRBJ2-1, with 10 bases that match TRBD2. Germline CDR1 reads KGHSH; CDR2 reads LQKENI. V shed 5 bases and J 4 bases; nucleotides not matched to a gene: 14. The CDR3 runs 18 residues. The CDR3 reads CASSTSRGAGGPYNEQFF. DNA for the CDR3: TGTGCCAGCTCAACCTCCAGGGGAGCGGGGGGGCCTTACAATGAGCAGTTCTTC.

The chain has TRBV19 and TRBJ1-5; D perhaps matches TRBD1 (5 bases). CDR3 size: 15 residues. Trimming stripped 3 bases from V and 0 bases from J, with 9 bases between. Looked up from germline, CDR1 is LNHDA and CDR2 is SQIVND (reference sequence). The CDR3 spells CASSMGGHSNQPQHF. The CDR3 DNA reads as TGTGCCAGTAGTATGGGCGGACATAGCAATCAGCCCCAGCATTTT. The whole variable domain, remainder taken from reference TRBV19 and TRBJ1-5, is DGGITQSPKYLFRKEGQNVTLSCEQNLNHDAMYWYRQDPGQGLRLIYYSQIVNDFQKGDIAEGYSVSREKKESFPLTVTSAQKNPTAFYLCASSMGGHSNQPQHFGDGTRLSIL.

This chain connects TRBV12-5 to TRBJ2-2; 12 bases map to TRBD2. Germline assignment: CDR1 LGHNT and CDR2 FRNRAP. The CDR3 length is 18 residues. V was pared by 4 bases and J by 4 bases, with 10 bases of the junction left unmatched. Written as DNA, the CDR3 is TGTGCTAGTGGTTCCCGAACCGGACTAGCGGGGCCCACCGGGGAGCTGTTTTTT. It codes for CASGSRTGLAGPTGELFF.

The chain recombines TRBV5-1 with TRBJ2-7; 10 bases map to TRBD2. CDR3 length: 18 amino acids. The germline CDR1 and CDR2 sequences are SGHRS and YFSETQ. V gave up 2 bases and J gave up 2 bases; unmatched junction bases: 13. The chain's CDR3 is CASSFNPSGGSNTYEQYF. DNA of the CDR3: TGCGCCAGCAGCTTCAATCCTAGCGGGGGCTCTAATACCTACGAGCAGTACTTC.

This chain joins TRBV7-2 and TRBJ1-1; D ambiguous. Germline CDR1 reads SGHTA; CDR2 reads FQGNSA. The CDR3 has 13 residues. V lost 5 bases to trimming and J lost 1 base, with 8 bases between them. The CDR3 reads CASSPRRNTEAFF. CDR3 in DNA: TGTGCCAGCAGCCCGAGACGGAACACTGAAGCTTTCTTT.

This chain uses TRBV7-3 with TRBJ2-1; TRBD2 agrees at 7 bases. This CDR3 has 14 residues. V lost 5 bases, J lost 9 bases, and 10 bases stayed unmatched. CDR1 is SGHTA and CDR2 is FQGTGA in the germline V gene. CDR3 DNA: TGTGCCAGCAGCCTAGGACTAGGGACGGGTGAGCAGTTCTTC. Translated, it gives CASSLGLGTGEQFF.